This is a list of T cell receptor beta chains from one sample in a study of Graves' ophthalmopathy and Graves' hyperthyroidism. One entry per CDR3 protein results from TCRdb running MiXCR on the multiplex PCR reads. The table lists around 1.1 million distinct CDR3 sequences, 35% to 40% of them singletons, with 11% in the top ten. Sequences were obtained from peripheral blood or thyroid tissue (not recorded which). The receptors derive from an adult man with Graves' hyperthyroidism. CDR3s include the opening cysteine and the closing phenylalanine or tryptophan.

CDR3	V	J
CSARDPFQGNEKLFF	TRBV20-1	TRBJ1-4
CASSPYQGTASNYGYTF	TRBV7-2	TRBJ1-2
CASSLDFRTDTNTGELFF	TRBV11-2	TRBJ2-2
CASSFRPGQMNTEAFF	TRBV12-3/TRBV12-4	TRBJ1-1
CASSGTGGSDTQYF	TRBV7-8	TRBJ2-3
CAISRNSQETQYF	TRBV10-3	TRBJ2-5
CASSFRGQGSLEPQHF	TRBV27	TRBJ1-5
CASSSTLAAHEQYF	TRBV7-2	TRBJ2-7
CASSYEEAYEQYF	TRBV10-2	TRBJ2-7
CASSWQGGQGTPLHF	TRBV7-2	TRBJ1-6
CSVEERIQETQYF	TRBV29-1	TRBJ2-5
CSSDSGSSYEQYF	TRBV29-1	TRBJ2-7
CSVDGGPNTDTQYF	TRBV29-1	TRBJ2-3
CASSSPGHYEQYF	TRBV7-8	TRBJ2-7
CASSLRLGTDYGYTF	TRBV7-2	TRBJ1-2
CASTRATGRGQPQHF	TRBV12-3/TRBV12-4	TRBJ1-5
CASSEISGVPNEQYF	TRBV6-6	TRBJ2-7
CASSLRSGGTYEQYF	TRBV11-1	TRBJ2-7
CASSLVDSYNQPQHF	TRBV7-2	TRBJ1-5